This T cell receptor beta chain was sequenced for a study of T cell responses to AZD1222 COVID-19 vaccine. Study results and caveats: Baseline seropositives among AZD1222 recipients totaled only 5 to 7.

Only in-frame clones appear in the TCRdb table, and some are missing; sequencing was by immunoSEQ multiplex PCR. The repertoire includes approximately 190,000 clones, approximately 90% of them detected once, and approximately 0.98% sits in the top ten. Turning to this clone: What it binds is unknown.

Deletions cut 2 bases from V and 6 bases from J, with 7 bases between. The CDR3 loop spans 13 amino acids. The germline CDR1 and CDR2 sequences are SGHTA and FQGTGA. This clonotype was obtained from an adult in good health. V gene TRBV7-3 combines with J gene TRBJ2-2, with D unclear. Sequencing used peripheral blood, obtained on day 0 of AZD1222 vaccination. This CDR3 is CASSLLGAGELFF. The CDR3 nucleotides read TGTGCCAGCAGCTTATTAGGTGCCGGGGAGCTGTTTTTT.